This T cell receptor beta chain was found in a study of blood T cell repertoires in COVID-19. At the level of the study: Sources were T cells, B-cell-depleted T cells, or PBMCs; the material itself was cDNA or gDNA.

Germline V CDR1 and CDR2: SGDLS, YYNGEE. V gave up 0 bases and J gave up 4 bases; unmatched junction bases: 11. The CDR3 runs 17 residues. In Seattle, patients joined the study during active infection and were tracked longitudinally. Repertoires were generated with immunoSEQ multiplex PCR, while TCRdb's copy carries only in-frame clones and drops some. The sample yields some 110,000 clones, around nine tenths seen once. The source is a man over 45 with COVID-19, enrolled during active disease. The chain combines TRBV9 with TRBJ2-3, with 7 bases aligning to TRBD1. The sample consisted of peripheral blood. The CDR3 loop is CASSVVGTWDSADTQYF. For the CDR3, the DNA is TGTGCCAGCAGCGTAGTTGGGACCTGGGACAGCGCAGATACGCAGTATTTT.